The following is a T cell receptor beta chain sequence with its context. While unrecorded immune exposures were likely, the donors were nominally healthy when sampled. The sample comes from a study of cytomegalovirus exposure and HLA in healthy donors. CDR1 is SGHAT and CDR2 is FQNNGV in the germline V gene. The CDR3 covers 15 residues. The V and J ends lost 4 bases and 8 bases respectively, with 19 bases between them. PCR employed 60 Vbeta and 13 Jbeta primers. Sequenced by immunoSEQ multiplex PCR; TCRdb stores in-frame clones only, minus some. The sample gives about 190,000 clones, approximately 84% of which show up once; around 6.1% is in the top ten.

Material for sequencing was PBMCs. The clonotype originates from a woman under 40 in good health and CMV-seropositive. The rearrangement uses TRBV11-2 and TRBJ2-3, with D possibly matching TRBD1 (6 bases). CDR3 sequence: CASSSRQAGGATQYF. CDR3 sequence (DNA): TGTGCCAGCAGCTCAAGACAGGCGGGTGGGGCTACGCAGTATTTT.